This T cell receptor (beta chain) was identified during a study of blood T cell repertoires in COVID-19. About the study: Acute-phase and convalescent COVID-19 samples originated in the United States, Italy and Spain. T cells, B-cell-depleted T cells, or PBMCs supplied cDNA or gDNA.

In the authors' methods: From reference gene primer amplification, estimates of nucleated cell counts were derived. The table came from immunoSEQ multiplex PCR; TCRdb's copy has only in-frame clones and leaves some out. V, J and clone size derive from that table, while D and trimming were established from the DNA sequence. The repertoire has over 30,000 clones, around 87% of them found once; the top ten carry 60% to 65%. This clone was counted a single time. This clonotype originated in a man between 65 and 85 years old with acute or convalescent COVID-19. Source material: peripheral blood.

CDR3 coding DNA: TGCAGCGTTGGGGGACTGTTGACCTACGAGCAGTACTTC. Protein: CSVGGLLTYEQYF. V and J are TRBV29-1 and TRBJ2-7, with D perhaps TRBD2 (6 bases). Trimming removed 4 bases at V and 2 bases at J, with 12 bases between. The length of the CDR3 is 13 residues. From germline, CDR1 is SQVTM and CDR2 ANQGSEA.